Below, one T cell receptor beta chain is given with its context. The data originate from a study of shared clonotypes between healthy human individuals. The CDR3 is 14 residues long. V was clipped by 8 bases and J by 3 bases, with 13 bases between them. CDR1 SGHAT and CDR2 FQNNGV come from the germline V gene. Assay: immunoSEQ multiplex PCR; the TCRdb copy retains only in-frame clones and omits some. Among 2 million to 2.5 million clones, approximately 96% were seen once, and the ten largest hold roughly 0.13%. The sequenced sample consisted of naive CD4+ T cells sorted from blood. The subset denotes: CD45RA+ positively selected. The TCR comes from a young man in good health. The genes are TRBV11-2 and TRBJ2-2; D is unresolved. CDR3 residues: CASVPSRDTGELFF. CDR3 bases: TGTGCCAGCGTTCCCAGCCGGGACACCGGGGAGCTGTTTTTT. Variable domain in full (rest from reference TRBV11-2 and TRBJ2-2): EAGVAQSPRYKIIEKRQSVAFWCNPISGHATLYWYQQILGQGPKLLIQFQNNGVVDDSQLPKDRFSAERLKGVDSTLKIQPAKLEDSAVYLCASVPSRDTGELFFGEGSRLTVL.